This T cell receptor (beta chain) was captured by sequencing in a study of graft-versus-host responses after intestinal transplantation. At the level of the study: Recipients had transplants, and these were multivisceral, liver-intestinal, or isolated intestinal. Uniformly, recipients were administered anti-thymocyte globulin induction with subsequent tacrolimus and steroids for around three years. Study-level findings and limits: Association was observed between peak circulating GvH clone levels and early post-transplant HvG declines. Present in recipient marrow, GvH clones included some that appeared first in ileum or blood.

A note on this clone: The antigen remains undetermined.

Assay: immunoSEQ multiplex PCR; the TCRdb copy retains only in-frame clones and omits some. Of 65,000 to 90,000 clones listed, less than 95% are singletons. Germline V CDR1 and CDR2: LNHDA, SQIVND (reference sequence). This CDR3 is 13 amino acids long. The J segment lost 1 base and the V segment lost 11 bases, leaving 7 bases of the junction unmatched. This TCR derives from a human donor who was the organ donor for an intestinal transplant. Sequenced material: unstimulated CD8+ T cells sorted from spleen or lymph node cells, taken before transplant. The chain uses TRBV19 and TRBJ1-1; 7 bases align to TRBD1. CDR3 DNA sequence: TGTGCCTCACGGACAGGAGGGAACACTGAAGCTTTCTTT. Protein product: CASRTGGNTEAFF.